This T cell receptor beta chain emerged from a study of cytomegalovirus exposure and HLA in healthy donors. The PCR used 60 Vbeta and 13 Jbeta primers. The table came from immunoSEQ multiplex PCR; TCRdb's copy has only in-frame clones and leaves some out. This table holds approximately 70,000 clones, about 80% found once. The CDR3 loop spans 14 amino acids. Germline assignment: CDR1 SNHLY and CDR2 FYNNEI. V was shortened by 6 bases and J by 1 base, with 12 bases between the two germline ends. The sequence was obtained from a man aged 45-65 years in good health and CMV-seronegative. The chain uses TRBV2 and TRBJ1-2, with D maybe TRBD1 (5 bases). Input material: PBMCs. CDR3 loop: CASRLQGGNYGYTF. In DNA form, the CDR3 reads TGTGCCAGCAGACTCCAGGGCGGTAACTATGGCTACACCTTC. Together with reference TRBV2 and TRBJ1-2, the CDR3 gives the full variable domain: EPEVTQTPSHQVTQMGQEVILRCVPISNHLYFYWYRQILGQKVEFLVSFYNNEISEKSEIFDDQFSVERPDGSNFTLKIRSTKLEDSAMYFCASRLQGGNYGYTFGSGTRLTVV.